The sequence of this T cell receptor beta chain was determined in a study of shared T cell receptors in the human thymus. TCRdb's table, derived via immunoSEQ multiplex PCR, lists solely in-frame clones and lacks some. This table holds 500,000 to 750,000 clones, 85% to 90% found once. CDR3 length equals 14 residues. The V segment lost 4 bases and the J segment 4 bases; nucleotides outside the gene matches: 5. Per the germline V gene, CDR1 is GTSNPN and CDR2 is SVGIG (reference sequence). The same sample was also studied in work on human thymus T cells. Turning to that study: Among the donors, all were healthy Finnish infants having corrective surgery for congenital heart defects.

Specimen: thymocytes. The chain employs TRBV30 and TRBJ1-4, with TRBD1 matching 8 bases. The receptor comes from a boy younger than two with a congenital heart defect. The CDR3 DNA reads TGTGCCTGGACACGGACAGGGAGTAATGAAAAACTGTTTTTT. Amino acid sequence: CAWTRTGSNEKLFF.